The source of this TCR beta chain is a study of blood T cell repertoires in COVID-19. In the study overall: The United States, Italy and Spain supplied acute and convalescent COVID-19 samples.

Sequencing used immunoSEQ multiplex PCR; TCRdb keeps in-frame clones, though not all of them. Of about 280,000 clones listed, around 90% were seen once; the top ten hold 1.7%. Per germline, CDR1 MDHEN and CDR2 SYDVKM. The CDR3 is made up of 13 amino acids. V trimming: 4 bases; J trimming: 6 bases; junction bases outside the gene matches: 4. The sample was PBMCs or T cells enriched from blood (not recorded which). The sequence came from a woman aged 18-29 years with acute COVID-19. The chain uses TRBV28 and TRBJ2-3, with 7 bases identical to TRBD2. The CDR3 loop reads CASSWIAGDTQYF. CDR3 sequence (DNA): TGTGCCAGCAGTTGGATAGCGGGCGATACGCAGTATTTT.